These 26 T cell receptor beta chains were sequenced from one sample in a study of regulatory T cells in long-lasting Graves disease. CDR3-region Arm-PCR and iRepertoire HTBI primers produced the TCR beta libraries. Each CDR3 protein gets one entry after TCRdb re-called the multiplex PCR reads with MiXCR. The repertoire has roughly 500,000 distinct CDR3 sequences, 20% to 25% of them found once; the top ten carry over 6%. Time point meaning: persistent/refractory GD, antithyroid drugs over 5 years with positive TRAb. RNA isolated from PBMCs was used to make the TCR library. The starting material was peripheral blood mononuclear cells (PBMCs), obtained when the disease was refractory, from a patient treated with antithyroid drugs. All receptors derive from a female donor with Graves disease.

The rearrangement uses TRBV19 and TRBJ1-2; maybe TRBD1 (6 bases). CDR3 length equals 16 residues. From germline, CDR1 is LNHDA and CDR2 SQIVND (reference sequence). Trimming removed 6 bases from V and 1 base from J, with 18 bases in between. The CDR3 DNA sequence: TGTGCCAGTAGCAAACAACAGTCGGACAGTAACTATGGCTACACCTTC. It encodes CASSKQQSDSNYGYTF.

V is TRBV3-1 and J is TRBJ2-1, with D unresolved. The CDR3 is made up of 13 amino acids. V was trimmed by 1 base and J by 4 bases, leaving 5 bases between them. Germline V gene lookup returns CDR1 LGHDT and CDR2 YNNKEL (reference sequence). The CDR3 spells CASSQVGYNEQFF. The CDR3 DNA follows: TGTGCCAGCAGCCAAGTGGGATACAATGAGCAGTTCTTC.

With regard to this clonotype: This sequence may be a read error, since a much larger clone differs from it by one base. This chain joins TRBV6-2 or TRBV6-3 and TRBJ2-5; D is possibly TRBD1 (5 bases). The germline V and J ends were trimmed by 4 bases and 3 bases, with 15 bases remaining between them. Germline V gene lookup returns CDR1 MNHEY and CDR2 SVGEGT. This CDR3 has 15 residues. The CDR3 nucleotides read TGTGCCAGCAGTTGCTCGAGTGGCAGGGAAGAGACCCAGTACTTC. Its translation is CASSCSSGREETQYF.

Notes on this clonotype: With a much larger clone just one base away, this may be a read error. CDR3 nucleotides: TGTGCCAGCAGCTTGATGGGAGAAGGGACCCAGTACTTC. It yields the protein CASSLMGEGTQYF. The chain employs TRBV5-1 and TRBJ2-5, with D tentatively TRBD2 (5 bases). The CDR3 has 13 amino acids. Per germline, CDR1 SGHRS and CDR2 YFSETQ.

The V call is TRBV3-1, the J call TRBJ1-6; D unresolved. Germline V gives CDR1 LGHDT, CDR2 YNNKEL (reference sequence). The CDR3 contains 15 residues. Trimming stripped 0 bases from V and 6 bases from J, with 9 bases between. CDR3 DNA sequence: TGTGCCAGCAGCCAAGATCAACGGCTTAATTCACCCCTCCACTTT. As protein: CASSQDQRLNSPLHF.

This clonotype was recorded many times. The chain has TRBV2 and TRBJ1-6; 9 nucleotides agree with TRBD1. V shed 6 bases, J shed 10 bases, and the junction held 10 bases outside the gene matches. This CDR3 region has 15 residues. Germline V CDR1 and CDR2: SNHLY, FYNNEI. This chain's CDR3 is CASSPGTGQGSPLHF. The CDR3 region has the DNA TGTGCCAGCAGCCCTGGGACAGGGCAAGGATCACCCCTCCACTTT.

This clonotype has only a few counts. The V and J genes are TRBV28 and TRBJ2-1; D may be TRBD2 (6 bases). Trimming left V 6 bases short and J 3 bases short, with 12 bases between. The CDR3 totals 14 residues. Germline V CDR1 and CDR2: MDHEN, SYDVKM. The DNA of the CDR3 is TGTGCCAGCAGGTCGACTAGTCGCTACAATGAGCAGTTCTTC. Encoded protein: CASRSTSRYNEQFF. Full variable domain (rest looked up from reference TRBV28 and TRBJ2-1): DVKVTQSSRYLVKRTGEKVFLECVQDMDHENMFWYRQDPGLGLRLIYFSYDVKMKEKGDIPEGYSVSREKKERFSLILESASTNQTSMYLCASRSTSRYNEQFFGPGTRLTVL.

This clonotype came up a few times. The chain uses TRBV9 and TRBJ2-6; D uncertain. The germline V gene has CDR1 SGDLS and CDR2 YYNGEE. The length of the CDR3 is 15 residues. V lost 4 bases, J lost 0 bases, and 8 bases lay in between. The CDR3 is CASSYLPSGANVLTF. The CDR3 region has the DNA TGTGCCAGCAGCTATCTACCCTCTGGGGCCAACGTCCTGACTTTC.

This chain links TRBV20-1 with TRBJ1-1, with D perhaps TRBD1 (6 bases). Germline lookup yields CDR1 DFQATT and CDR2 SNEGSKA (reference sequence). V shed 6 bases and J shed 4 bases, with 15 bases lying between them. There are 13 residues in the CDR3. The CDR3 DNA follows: TGCAGTGCCGACCGGGGGGCCGGCACTGAAGCTTTCTTT. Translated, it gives CSADRGAGTEAFF.

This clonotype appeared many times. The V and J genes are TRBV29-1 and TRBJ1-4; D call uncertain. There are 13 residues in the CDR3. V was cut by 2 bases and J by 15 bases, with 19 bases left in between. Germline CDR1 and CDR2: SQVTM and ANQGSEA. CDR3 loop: CSVERQDEFEVFF. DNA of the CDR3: TGCAGCGTTGAAAGGCAGGACGAATTCGAGGTGTTTTTT.

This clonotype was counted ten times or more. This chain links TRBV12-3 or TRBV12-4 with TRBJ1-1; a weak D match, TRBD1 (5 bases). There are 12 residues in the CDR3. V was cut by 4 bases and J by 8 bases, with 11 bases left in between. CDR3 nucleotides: TGTGCCAGCAGTTCCCACAACAGGGAAGCTTTCTTT. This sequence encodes CASSSHNREAFF.

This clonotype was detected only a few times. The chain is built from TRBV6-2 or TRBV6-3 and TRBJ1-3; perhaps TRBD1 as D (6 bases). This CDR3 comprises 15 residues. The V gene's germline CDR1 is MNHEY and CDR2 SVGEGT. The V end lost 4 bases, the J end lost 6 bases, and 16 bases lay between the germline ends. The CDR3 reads CASSLNTGFANTIYF. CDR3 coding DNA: TGTGCCAGCAGTTTAAATACAGGGTTTGCAAACACCATATATTTT.

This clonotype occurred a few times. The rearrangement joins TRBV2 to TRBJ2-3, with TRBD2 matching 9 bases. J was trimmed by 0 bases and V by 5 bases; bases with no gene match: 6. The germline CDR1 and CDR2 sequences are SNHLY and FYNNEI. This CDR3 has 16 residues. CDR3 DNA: TGTGCCAGCAGTTGGACTAGCGCGACTAGCACAGATACGCAGTATTTT. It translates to CASSWTSATSTDTQYF.

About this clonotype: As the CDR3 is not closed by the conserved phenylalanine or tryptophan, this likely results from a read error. CDR3 DNA sequence: TGTGCCAGTACCTCCGGGGAGGGGCGGGCCTATGGCTACACCTAC. Its translation: CASTSGEGRAYGYTY. J is TRBJ1-2 and V is TRBV19; possible D gene TRBD1, 5 bases. V was shortened by 7 bases and J by 4 bases, with 19 bases between the two germline ends. From germline, CDR1 is LNHDA and CDR2 SQIVND (reference sequence). The CDR3 extends over 15 amino acids.

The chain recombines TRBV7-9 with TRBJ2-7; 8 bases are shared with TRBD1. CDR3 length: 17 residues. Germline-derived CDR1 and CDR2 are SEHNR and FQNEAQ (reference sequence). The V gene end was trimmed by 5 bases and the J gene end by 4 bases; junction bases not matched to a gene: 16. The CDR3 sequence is CASSPGQGATVPYEQYF. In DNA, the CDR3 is TGTGCCAGCAGCCCAGGACAGGGCGCCACCGTACCGTACGAGCAGTACTTC.

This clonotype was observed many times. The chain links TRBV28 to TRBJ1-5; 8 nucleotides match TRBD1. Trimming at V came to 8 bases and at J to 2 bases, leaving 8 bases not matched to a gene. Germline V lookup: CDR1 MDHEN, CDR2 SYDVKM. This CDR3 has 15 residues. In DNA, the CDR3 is TGTGCCAGCTCACCACCGGGACAGGGCAATCAGCCCCAGCATTTT. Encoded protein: CASSPPGQGNQPQHF. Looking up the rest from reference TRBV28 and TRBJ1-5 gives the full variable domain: DVKVTQSSRYLVKRTGEKVFLECVQDMDHENMFWYRQDPGLGLRLIYFSYDVKMKEKGDIPEGYSVSREKKERFSLILESASTNQTSMYLCASSPPGQGNQPQHFGDGTRLSIL.

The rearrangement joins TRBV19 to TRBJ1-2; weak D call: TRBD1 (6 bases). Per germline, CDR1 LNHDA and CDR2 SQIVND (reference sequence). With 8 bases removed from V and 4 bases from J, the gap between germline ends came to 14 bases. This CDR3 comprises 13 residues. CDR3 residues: CASGRGHSYGYTF. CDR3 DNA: TGTGCCAGTGGTAGGGGACATAGCTATGGCTACACCTTC.

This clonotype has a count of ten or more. CDR3 DNA: TGTGCCAGCAGTTTCGCCTCGACAGGGTTAAGCTACGAGCAGTACTTC. Amino acids: CASSFASTGLSYEQYF. The chain joins TRBV28 to TRBJ2-7, with 7 positions matching TRBD1. Germline CDR1 reads MDHEN; CDR2 reads SYDVKM. The CDR3 length is 16 residues. The V gene end was trimmed by 3 bases and the J gene end by 3 bases; junction bases not matched to a gene: 11. Supplemented by reference TRBV28 and TRBJ2-7, the full variable domain reads DVKVTQSSRYLVKRTGEKVFLECVQDMDHENMFWYRQDPGLGLRLIYFSYDVKMKEKGDIPEGYSVSREKKERFSLILESASTNQTSMYLCASSFASTGLSYEQYFGPGTRLTVT.

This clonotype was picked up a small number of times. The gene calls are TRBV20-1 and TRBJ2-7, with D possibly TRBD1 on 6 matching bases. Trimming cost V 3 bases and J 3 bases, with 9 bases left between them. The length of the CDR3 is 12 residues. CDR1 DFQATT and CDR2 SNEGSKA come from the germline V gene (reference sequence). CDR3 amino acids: CSARWTDYEQYF. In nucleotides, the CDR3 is TGCAGTGCTAGGTGGACAGACTACGAGCAGTACTTC.

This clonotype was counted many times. The CDR3 protein is CSVGGNSNQPQHF. Written as DNA, the CDR3 is TGCAGCGTTGGGGGGAATAGCAATCAGCCCCAGCATTTT. The chain carries TRBV29-1 and TRBJ1-5, with TRBD1 as a possible D gene (5 bases). Between the trimmed V and J ends, which lost 4 bases and 0 bases, there was a span of 7 bases. From germline, CDR1 is SQVTM and CDR2 ANQGSEA. The CDR3 totals 13 residues.

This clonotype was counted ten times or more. The DNA for the CDR3 is TGTGCTAGCGGCAGGGGAATTTGGAAGTACTTC. Translated, it gives CASGRGIWKYF. The chain links TRBV11-2 to TRBJ2-7; the D gene could be TRBD1 or TRBD2 (6 bases each). There are 11 residues in the CDR3. The V gene's germline CDR1 is SGHAT and CDR2 FQNNGV.

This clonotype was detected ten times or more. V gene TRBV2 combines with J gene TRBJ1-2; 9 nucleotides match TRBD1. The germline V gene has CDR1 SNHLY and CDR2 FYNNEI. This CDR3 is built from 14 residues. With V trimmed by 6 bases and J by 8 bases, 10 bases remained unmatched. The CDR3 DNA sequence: TGTGCCAGCAGGGGTCGTAGGACAGGGGACGGCTACACCTTC. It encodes CASRGRRTGDGYTF.

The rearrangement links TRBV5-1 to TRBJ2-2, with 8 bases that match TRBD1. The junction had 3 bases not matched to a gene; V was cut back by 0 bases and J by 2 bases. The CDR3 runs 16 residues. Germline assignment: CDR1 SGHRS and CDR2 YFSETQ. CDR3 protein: CASSLGGTGNTGELFF. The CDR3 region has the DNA TGCGCCAGCAGCTTGGGGGGGACAGGCAACACCGGGGAGCTGTTTTTT.

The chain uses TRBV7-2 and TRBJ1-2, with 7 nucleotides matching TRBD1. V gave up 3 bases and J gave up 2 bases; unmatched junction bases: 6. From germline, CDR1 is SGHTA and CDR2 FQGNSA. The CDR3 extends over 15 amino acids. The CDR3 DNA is TGTGCCAGCAGCTTTCGGACAGGCATCAACTATGGCTACACCTTC. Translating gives CASSFRTGINYGYTF.

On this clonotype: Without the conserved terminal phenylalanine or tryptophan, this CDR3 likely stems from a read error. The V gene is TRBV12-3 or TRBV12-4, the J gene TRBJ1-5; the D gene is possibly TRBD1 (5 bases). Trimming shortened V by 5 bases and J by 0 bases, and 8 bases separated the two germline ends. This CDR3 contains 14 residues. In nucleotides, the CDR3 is TGTGCCAGCAGTGGGGCGCTTAGCAATCAGCCCCAGCATTCT. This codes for CASSGALSNQPQHS.

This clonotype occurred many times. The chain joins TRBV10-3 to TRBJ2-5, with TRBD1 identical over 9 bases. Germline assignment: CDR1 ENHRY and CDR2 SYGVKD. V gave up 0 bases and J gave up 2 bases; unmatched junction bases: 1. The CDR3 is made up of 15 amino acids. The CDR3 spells CAISESGTGQETQYF. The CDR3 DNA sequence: TGTGCCATCAGTGAGTCAGGGACAGGGCAAGAGACCCAGTACTTC.